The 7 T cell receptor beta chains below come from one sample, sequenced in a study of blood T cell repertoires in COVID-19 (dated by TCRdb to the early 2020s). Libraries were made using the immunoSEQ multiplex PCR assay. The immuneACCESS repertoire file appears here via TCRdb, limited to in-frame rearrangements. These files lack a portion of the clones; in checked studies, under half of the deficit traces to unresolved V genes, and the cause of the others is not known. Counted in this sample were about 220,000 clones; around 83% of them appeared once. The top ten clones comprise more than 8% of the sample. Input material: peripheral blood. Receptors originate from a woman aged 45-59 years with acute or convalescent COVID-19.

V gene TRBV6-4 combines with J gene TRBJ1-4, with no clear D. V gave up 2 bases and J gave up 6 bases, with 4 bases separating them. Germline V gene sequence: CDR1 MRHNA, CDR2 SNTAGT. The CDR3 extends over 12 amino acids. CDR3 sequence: CASSDRDEKLFF. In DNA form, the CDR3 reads TGTGCCAGCAGTGACCGGGATGAAAAACTGTTTTTT.

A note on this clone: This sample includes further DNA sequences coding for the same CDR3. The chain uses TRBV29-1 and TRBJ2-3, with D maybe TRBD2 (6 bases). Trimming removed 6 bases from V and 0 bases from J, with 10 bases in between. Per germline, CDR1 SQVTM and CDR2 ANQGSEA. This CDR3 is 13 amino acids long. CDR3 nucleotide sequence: TGCAGCGTGGAGGCGGGGAGCACAGATACGCAGTATTTT. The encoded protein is CSVEAGSTDTQYF.

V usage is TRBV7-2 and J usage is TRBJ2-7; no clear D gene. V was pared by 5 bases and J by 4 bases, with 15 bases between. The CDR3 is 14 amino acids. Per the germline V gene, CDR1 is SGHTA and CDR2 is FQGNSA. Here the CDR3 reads CASSDLRGGYEQYF. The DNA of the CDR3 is TGTGCCAGCAGCGACCTCAGAGGCGGTTACGAGCAGTACTTC.

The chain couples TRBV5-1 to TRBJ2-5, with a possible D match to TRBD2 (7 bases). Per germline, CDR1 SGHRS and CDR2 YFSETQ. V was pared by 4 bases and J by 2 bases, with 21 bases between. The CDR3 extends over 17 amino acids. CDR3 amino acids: CASSVGPGGGGQETQYF. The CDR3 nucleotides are TGCGCCAGCAGCGTGGGCCCTGGGGGCGGGGGACAAGAGACCCAGTACTTC.

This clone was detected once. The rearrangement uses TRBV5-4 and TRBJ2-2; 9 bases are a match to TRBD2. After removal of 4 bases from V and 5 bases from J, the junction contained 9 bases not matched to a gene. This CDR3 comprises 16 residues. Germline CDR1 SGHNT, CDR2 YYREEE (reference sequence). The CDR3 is CASSPGTSISTGELFF. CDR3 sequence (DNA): TGTGCCAGCAGCCCCGGGACTAGCATTAGTACCGGGGAGCTGTTTTTT.

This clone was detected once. The CDR3 region is CASSQDLKQVYEQYF. The CDR3 DNA reads TGCGCCAGCAGCCAAGATCTAAAACAGGTCTACGAGCAGTACTTC. V is TRBV4-1 and J is TRBJ2-7, with a weak D call TRBD1 (5 bases). The CDR3 covers 15 residues. In germline, CDR1 is MGHRA, CDR2 YSYEKL. Trimming removed 0 bases at V and 3 bases at J, with 12 bases between.

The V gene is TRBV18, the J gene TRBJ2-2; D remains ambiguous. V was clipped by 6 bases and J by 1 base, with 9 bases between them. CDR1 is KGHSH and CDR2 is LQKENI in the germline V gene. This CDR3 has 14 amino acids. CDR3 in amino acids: CASSPRWNTGELFF. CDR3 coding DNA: TGTGCCAGCTCGCCGAGGTGGAACACCGGGGAGCTGTTTTTT.